Shown below are 13 T cell receptor beta chains from a single sample sequenced in a study of T cells in Graves' hyperthyroidism and ophthalmopathy. RNA transcripts yielded amplified TCR beta CDR3 regions. The TCR CDR3 was amplified in a first-round RT-PCR using the HTBI primer set. TCRdb fed the multiplex PCR reads into MiXCR, producing one record per CDR3 protein. This sample has more than 650,000 distinct CDR3 sequences; 11% to 15% occur once, and the top ten carry 9.5% to 13%. What was sequenced was blood. These receptors all stem from a woman under 30 with Graves' hyperthyroidism.

The rearrangement uses TRBV5-5 and TRBJ2-7; 12 bases are shared with TRBD2. CDR3 length equals 15 residues. Trimming cost V 5 bases and J 7 bases; bases outside gene matches: 10. Germline-derived CDR1 and CDR2 are SGHKS and YYEKEE (reference sequence). The chain's CDR3 is CASSRGLAGNKEQYF. CDR3 nucleotide sequence: TGTGCCAGCAGTCGAGGACTAGCGGGGAATAAAGAGCAGTACTTC.

J is TRBJ2-7 and V is TRBV12-5; D remains ambiguous. The CDR3 runs to 14 residues. CDR1 and CDR2 (germline): LGHNT, FRNRAP. Trimming cost V 11 bases and J 0 bases, with 17 bases left between them. The CDR3, as DNA: TGTGCTTTTACTTCCAGCCACCGCTCCTACGAGCAGTACTTC. It is translated as CAFTSSHRSYEQYF. The whole variable domain, filled in from reference TRBV12-5 and TRBJ2-7, reads DARVTQTPRHKVTEMGQEVTMRCQPILGHNTVFWYRQTMMQGLELLAYFRNRAPLDDSGMPKDRFSAEMPDATLATLKIQPSEPRDSAVYFCAFTSSHRSYEQYFGPGTRLTVT.

The gene calls are TRBV29-1 and TRBJ2-7; 11 bases match TRBD2. The CDR3 runs to 14 residues. Germline V gene data show CDR1 as SQVTM and CDR2 as ANQGSEA. V lost 4 bases and J lost 1; bases outside the gene matches: 3. The CDR3 DNA sequence: TGCAGCGTTGCTCTAGCGGGAGGTTCCTACGAGCAGTACTTC. Protein sequence: CSVALAGGSYEQYF.

This clonotype was recorded many times. The chain has TRBV7-9 and TRBJ2-2, with a tentative D call TRBD2 (5 bases). The CDR3 has 16 residues. V lost 5 bases, J lost 3 bases, and 16 bases lay in between. CDR1 is SEHNR, CDR2 FQNEAQ, per germline (reference sequence). The CDR3 region is CASSRPEDGDTGELFF. Written as DNA, the CDR3 is TGTGCCAGCAGCAGACCCGAGGACGGGGACACCGGGGAGCTGTTTTTT.

The chain carries TRBV6-6 and TRBJ2-2; TRBD2 matches at 7 bases. CDR3 size: 15 residues. Germline V gene lookup returns CDR1 MNHNY and CDR2 SVGAGI (reference sequence). V trimming: 2 bases; J trimming: 5 bases; junction bases outside the gene matches: 5. As DNA, the CDR3 is TGTGCCAGCAGTTACGGAGTAGCGGGTACCGGGGAGCTGTTTTTT. Amino acid sequence: CASSYGVAGTGELFF.

With respect to this clonotype: Being one base from a much bigger clone, this may be a read error. The final CDR3 position lacks the conserved phenylalanine or tryptophan, pointing to a likely read error. J is TRBJ2-7 and V is TRBV6-1; D not resolved. V lost 2 bases to trimming and J lost 2 bases, with 10 bases between them. Germline CDR1 and CDR2: MNHNS and SASEGT. CDR3 size: 14 residues. The CDR3 DNA is TGTGCCAGCAGTGAATTGGCGGTAGCCTACGAGCAGTACCTC. It codes for CASSELAVAYEQYL.

This clonotype was seen a handful of times. The chain recombines TRBV5-5 with TRBJ2-6, with no clear D. Germline V gives CDR1 SGHKS, CDR2 YYEKEE (reference sequence). V lost 4 bases and J lost 0, with 8 bases in between. This CDR3 region has 15 residues. The DNA for the CDR3 is TGTGCCAGCAGCGATACCTACTCTGGGGCCAACGTCCTGACTTTC. Amino acid sequence: CASSDTYSGANVLTF.

This clonotype was found many times. The CDR3 DNA sequence: TGCAGTGCGCAAGTAGGAACTGAAGCTTTCTTT. It encodes CSAQVGTEAFF. V usage is TRBV20-1 and J usage is TRBJ1-1; D is undetermined. V lost 6 bases and J lost 5, with 10 bases in between. Germline V gives CDR1 DFQATT, CDR2 SNEGSKA (reference sequence). The CDR3 spans 11 residues.

Many counts were recorded for this clonotype. J is TRBJ2-7 and V is TRBV6-2 or TRBV6-3; D is unresolved. V lost 0 bases and J 8 bases, leaving 17 bases between the germline ends. There are 15 residues in the CDR3. Germline V gene lookup returns CDR1 MNHEY and CDR2 SVGEGT. Here the CDR3 reads CASSYSIGVPSKQYF. In DNA form, the CDR3 reads TGTGCCAGCAGTTACTCGATCGGCGTCCCGTCGAAGCAGTACTTC.

The DNA of the CDR3 is TGCAGCGTTGCCAAGGGGAGTAGCGGGAGGGCCTACGAGCAGTACTTC. This translates into CSVAKGSSGRAYEQYF. The chain couples TRBV29-1 to TRBJ2-7; 11 bases fit TRBD2. The ends lost 4 bases at V and 2 bases at J; junction bases unmatched: 10. This CDR3 has 16 residues. Germline CDR1 is SQVTM and CDR2 is ANQGSEA.

This chain joins TRBV20-1 and TRBJ1-2, with TRBD1 matching over 9 bases. Germline CDR1 DFQATT, CDR2 SNEGSKA (reference sequence). J lost 4 bases, V lost 0 bases, and 6 bases had no gene match. The CDR3 has 15 amino acids. DNA of the CDR3: TGCAGTGCTAGAGAGGGGACAGGGTGGCGCTATGGCTACACCTTC. It is translated as CSAREGTGWRYGYTF.

This rearrangement joins TRBV4-3 to TRBJ1-5, with a weak D call TRBD1 (6 bases). Germline V lookup: CDR1 LGHNA, CDR2 YSLEER. This CDR3 is 17 amino acids long. Trimming removed 0 bases from V and 2 bases from J, with 14 bases in between. CDR3 sequence (DNA): TGCGCCAGCAGCCAAGATTTTCTCAGGACAGGCAATCAGCCCCAGCATTTT. It encodes CASSQDFLRTGNQPQHF.

Notes on this clonotype: At one boundary the junction diverges from the germline segment, which might be a read error. The gene calls are TRBV10-1 and TRBJ2-1; D might be TRBD2 (5 bases). The germline CDR1 and CDR2 sequences are WNHNN and SYGVQD (reference sequence). The CDR3 extends over 13 amino acids. CDR3 amino acids: CASSSPGLNGQFF. DNA for the CDR3: TGCGCCAGCAGTTCGCCGGGATTAAATGGGCAGTTCTTC.